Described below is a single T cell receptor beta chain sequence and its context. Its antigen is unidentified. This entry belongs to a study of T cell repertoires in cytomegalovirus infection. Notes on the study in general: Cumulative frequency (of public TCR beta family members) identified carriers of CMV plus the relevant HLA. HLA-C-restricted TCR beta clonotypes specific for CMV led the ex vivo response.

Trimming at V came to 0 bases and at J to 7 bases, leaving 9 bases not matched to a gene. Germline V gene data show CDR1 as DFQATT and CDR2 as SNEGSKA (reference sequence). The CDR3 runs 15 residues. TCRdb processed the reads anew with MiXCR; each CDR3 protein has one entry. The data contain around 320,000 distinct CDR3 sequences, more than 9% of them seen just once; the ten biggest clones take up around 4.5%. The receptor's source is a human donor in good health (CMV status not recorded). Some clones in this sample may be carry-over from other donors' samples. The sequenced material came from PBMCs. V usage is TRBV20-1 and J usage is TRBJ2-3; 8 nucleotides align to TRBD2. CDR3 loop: CSARDRLAGGYTQYF. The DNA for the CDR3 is TGCAGTGCTAGAGATCGGCTAGCGGGCGGTTATACGCAGTATTTT.